The 31 T cell receptor beta chains in this list originate from one sample, sequenced in a study of long-term antiretroviral therapy in people with HIV. At survey level, the immunoSEQ assay was run in its v3.0 version. Using immunoSEQ multiplex PCR, the repertoire was profiled, and TCRdb retains in-frame clones only, with some absent. This sample has roughly 28,000 clones, with approximately 90% found just once. Specimen: unsorted PBMCs, collected 3.1 years after starting antiretroviral therapy. The receptors stem from a man aged 18-30 years with HIV.

This clone was recorded only once. The chain uses TRBV5-6 and TRBJ2-2, with TRBD2 as a possible D gene (5 bases). Germline CDR1 is SGHDT and CDR2 is YYEEEE. CDR3 size: 12 residues. The V end lost 4 bases, the J end lost 17 bases, and 18 bases lay between the germline ends. CDR3 region: CASSAPGTAGFF. The CDR3 nucleotides read TGTGCCAGCAGCGCGCCGGGCACCGCGGGTTTTTTT.

The gene calls are TRBV18 and TRBJ2-7; a weak D match, TRBD2 (5 bases). The germline gives CDR1 KGHSH, CDR2 LQKENI. Trimming removed 0 bases from V and 5 bases from J, with 17 bases in between. The CDR3 runs 16 residues. The CDR3 sequence: CASSPPRLAEVHEQYF. DNA for the CDR3: TGTGCCAGCTCACCACCGAGACTTGCGGAGGTCCACGAGCAGTACTTC.

The CDR3 spells CASLGPGGFTEAFF. The CDR3 bases are TGTGCCAGCTTGGGGCCAGGGGGCTTCACTGAAGCTTTCTTT. This chain uses TRBV21-1 with TRBJ1-1; TRBD1, the table's D call, was not compared with the DNA. TRBV21-1 is designated a pseudogene. This CDR3 has 14 residues.

The chain is built from TRBV6-5 and TRBJ2-3; 8 nucleotides agree with TRBD2. Germline loops: CDR1 MNHEY, CDR2 SVGAGI. Trimming cost V 5 bases and J 6 bases; bases outside gene matches: 7. This CDR3 is 14 amino acids long. CDR3 DNA: TGTGCCAGCAGTCCCGGACTAGCCAGCGATACGCAGTATTTT. Its translation is CASSPGLASDTQYF.

This rearrangement joins TRBV6-1 to TRBJ1-3; 7 bases agree with TRBD1. Germline values: CDR1 MNHNS, CDR2 SASEGT. Germline trimming cut 8 bases from V and 2 bases from J; bases unmatched to any gene: 9. The length of the CDR3 is 15 residues. CDR3 in amino acids: CASGAGGMTGNTIYF. The CDR3 DNA sequence: TGTGCCAGCGGTGCAGGGGGAATGACTGGAAACACCATATATTTT.

The gene calls are TRBV6-5 and TRBJ2-7; perhaps TRBD1 as D (7 bases). Looked up from germline, CDR1 is MNHEY and CDR2 is SVGAGI. The V gene lost 10 bases and the J gene lost 0 bases, with 19 bases spanning the gap. The CDR3 runs 15 residues. CDR3: CATSQGGTSSYEQYF. DNA for the CDR3: TGTGCCACCAGCCAGGGGGGTACGAGCTCCTACGAGCAGTACTTC.

This chain links TRBV10-3 with TRBJ2-7; 7 nucleotides match TRBD1. This CDR3 comprises 14 residues. The V and J ends lost 2 bases and 5 bases, in that order; junction bases with no gene match: 6. Germline V gene data show CDR1 as ENHRY and CDR2 as SYGVKD. CDR3 in amino acids: CAISEPGQVHEQYF. CDR3 bases: TGTGCCATCAGTGAGCCCGGACAGGTCCACGAGCAGTACTTC.

The chain is built from TRBV11-2 and TRBJ2-7; D not certain. V shed 5 bases and J shed 4 bases, with 15 bases lying between them. CDR3 length: 14 residues. Germline CDR1 and CDR2: SGHAT and FQNNGV. The CDR3 reads CASSPRFILYEQYF. CDR3 sequence (DNA): TGTGCCAGCAGCCCCCGTTTTATACTTTACGAGCAGTACTTC.

V usage is TRBV18 and J usage is TRBJ1-2; D might be TRBD1 (6 bases). Germline V gene data show CDR1 as KGHSH and CDR2 as LQKENI. The CDR3 length is 14 residues. V was clipped by 2 bases and J by 4 bases, with 11 bases between them. The CDR3 protein is CASSPGGLGYGYTF. CDR3 coding DNA: TGTGCCAGCTCACCAGGGGGGCTTGGCTATGGCTACACCTTC.

J is TRBJ1-6 and V is TRBV27; possibly TRBD1 for D (6 bases). This CDR3 region has 16 residues. CDR1 is MNHEY and CDR2 is SMNVEV in the germline V gene (reference sequence). V was trimmed by 0 bases and J by 7 bases, leaving 13 bases between them. The CDR3 spells CASSLSTGTPNSPLHF. CDR3 in DNA: TGTGCCAGCAGTTTATCGACCGGGACACCGAATTCACCCCTCCACTTT.

This chain uses TRBV2 with TRBJ2-6; 9 nucleotides align to TRBD1. CDR1 SNHLY and CDR2 FYNNEI come from the germline V gene. The CDR3 length is 17 residues. J was trimmed by 4 bases and V by 6 bases; bases with no gene match: 10. CDR3 protein: CASRPRTGADGANVLTF. The CDR3 nucleotides read TGTGCCAGCAGACCTAGGACAGGGGCAGACGGGGCCAACGTCCTGACTTTC. Full variable domain (outside the CDR3, taken from reference TRBV2 and TRBJ2-6): EPEVTQTPSHQVTQMGQEVILRCVPISNHLYFYWYRQILGQKVEFLVSFYNNEISEKSEIFDDQFSVERPDGSNFTLKIRSTKLEDSAMYFCASRPRTGADGANVLTFGAGSRLTVL.

The chain employs TRBV5-3 and TRBJ2-3, with D possibly matching TRBD1 (5 bases). TRBV5-3 is marked as an open reading frame, function uncertain. The CDR3 sequence is 15 residues long. The V and J ends lost 5 bases and 0 bases respectively, with 13 bases between them. CDR3 bases: TGTGCCAGAAGTCTCAGGGAATGGAGCACAGATACGCAGTATTTT. Protein sequence: CARSLREWSTDTQYF.

The V and J genes are TRBV5-1 and TRBJ2-3; D remains ambiguous. The CDR3 runs 13 residues. Germline loops: CDR1 SGHRS, CDR2 YFSETQ. V lost 5 bases and J 0 bases, leaving 7 bases between the germline ends. As DNA, the CDR3 is TGCGCCAGCAGGAATCCTAGCACAGATACGCAGTATTTT. It translates to CASRNPSTDTQYF. The complete variable domain, with remaining parts taken from reference TRBV5-1 and TRBJ2-3, reads KAGVTQTPRYLIKTRGQQVTLSCSPISGHRSVSWYQQTPGQGLQFLFEYFSETQRNKGNFPGRFSGRQFSNSRSEMNVSTLELGDSALYLCASRNPSTDTQYFGPGTRLTVL.

The rearrangement uses TRBV21-1 and TRBJ2-7; the table's D call of TRBD2 was not tested on the DNA. TRBV21-1 is flagged as a pseudogene. The CDR3 totals 15 residues. The CDR3 DNA reads TGTGCCAGCAGCAAAGGAGGAGCAGAAGCCTACGAGCAGTACTTC. The encoded protein is CASSKGGAEAYEQYF.

The chain links TRBV7-3 to TRBJ2-3, with 8 nucleotides matching TRBD2. The CDR3 consists of 14 residues. J was trimmed by 6 bases and V by 1 base; bases with no gene match: 3. CDR1 is SGHTA and CDR2 is FQGTGA in the germline V gene. In DNA form, the CDR3 reads TGTGCCAGCAGCTTAAGCGGGAGGACCGATACGCAGTATTTT. Its translation: CASSLSGRTDTQYF. The variable domain in full, with the rest retrieved from reference TRBV7-3 and TRBJ2-3, is GAGVSQTPSNKVTEKGKYVELRCDPISGHTALYWYRQSLGQGPEFLIYFQGTGAADDSGLPNDRFFAVRPEGSVSTLKIQRTERGDSAVYLCASSLSGRTDTQYFGPGTRLTVL.

The chain recombines TRBV30 with TRBJ2-7; 15 nucleotides match TRBD2. CDR1 and CDR2 (germline): GTSNPN, SVGIG (reference sequence). V shed 2 bases and J 5 bases; nucleotides not matched to a gene: 7. The CDR3 consists of 16 residues. The CDR3 DNA reads TGTGCCTGGAGTTTCCCTGGGACTAGCGGGAGGAACGAGCAGTACTTC. This sequence encodes CAWSFPGTSGRNEQYF.

The J gene is TRBJ1-1, the V gene TRBV7-9; 7 bases align to TRBD1. Germline V gene data show CDR1 as SEHNR and CDR2 as FQNEAQ (reference sequence). The CDR3 extends over 14 amino acids. Losses at the gene ends were 5 bases for V and 8 bases for J; bases not matched to a gene: 11. The CDR3 region has the DNA TGTGCCAGCAGCACCCGCGACAGGGTGGGCGAAGCTTTCTTT. This translates into CASSTRDRVGEAFF.

The chain couples TRBV18 to TRBJ1-6; TRBD1 matches 8 bases. Per the germline V gene, CDR1 is KGHSH and CDR2 is LQKENI. V trimming: 3 bases; J trimming: 6 bases; junction bases outside the gene matches: 4. The length of the CDR3 is 15 residues. CDR3 sequence: CASSPGTGFNSPLHF. The CDR3 DNA follows: TGTGCCAGCTCACCCGGGACAGGTTTTAATTCACCCCTCCACTTT.

The chain employs TRBV4-1 and TRBJ2-5, with 7 bases aligning to TRBD2. V was pared by 1 base and J by 2 bases, with 4 bases of the junction left unmatched. CDR1 and CDR2 from the germline V gene are MGHRA and YSYEKL. The CDR3 length is 15 residues. The CDR3 coding sequence is TGCGCCAGCAGCCAAGTCTCGGGACTACAAGAGACCCAGTACTTC. Encoded protein: CASSQVSGLQETQYF.

CDR3 nucleotide sequence: TGTGCCAGCAGCAAAGTACCGGGTCGCTACGAGCAGTACTTC. It is translated as CASSKVPGRYEQYF. V and J are TRBV21-1 and TRBJ2-7; TRBD2 is the table's D call, not checked against the DNA. TRBV21-1 is classified as a pseudogene. The CDR3 is 14 residues long.

The chain joins TRBV6-5 to TRBJ2-7; tentatively, D is TRBD1 (5 bases). Trimming took off 5 bases at V and 7 bases at J, with 9 bases between the two ends. This CDR3 contains 11 residues. CDR1 is MNHEY, CDR2 SVGAGI, per germline. In nucleotides, the CDR3 is TGTGCCAGCAGTAGTTGGACAGAGCAGTACTTC. It yields the protein CASSSWTEQYF.

The chain employs TRBV18 and TRBJ1-1; 7 bases align to TRBD1. Germline CDR1 KGHSH, CDR2 LQKENI. Trimming took 0 bases from V and 6 from J; bases not matched to a gene: 7. This CDR3 region has 15 residues. CDR3 protein: CASSPPASDRAEAFF. DNA of the CDR3: TGTGCCAGCTCACCACCCGCCTCCGACAGGGCTGAAGCTTTCTTT. Full variable domain (missing parts from reference TRBV18 and TRBJ1-1): NAGVMQNPRHLVRRRGQEARLRCSPMKGHSHVYWYRQLPEEGLKFMVYLQKENIIDESGMPKERFSAEFPKEGPSILRIQQVVRGDSAAYFCASSPPASDRAEAFFGQGTRLTVV.

The chain recombines TRBV4-3 with TRBJ1-5; TRBD1 might be the D (6 bases). The germline V gene has CDR1 LGHNA and CDR2 YSLEER. This CDR3 has 15 amino acids. V lost 2 bases to trimming and J lost 3 bases, with 11 bases between them. The CDR3 bases are TGCGCCAGCAGCCAATCTAGGGGGATCAATCAGCCCCAGCATTTT. Translating gives CASSQSRGINQPQHF.

The rearrangement joins TRBV30 to TRBJ1-1; tentative D call: TRBD1 (5 bases). The CDR3 has 16 amino acids. V was cut by 0 bases and J by 0 bases, with 14 bases left in between. CDR1 is GTSNPN and CDR2 is SVGIG in the germline V gene (reference sequence). The CDR3 region is CAWSVPTGTVNTEAFF. For the CDR3, the DNA is TGTGCCTGGAGTGTCCCCACCGGGACGGTGAACACTGAAGCTTTCTTT.

This clone was observed once. The genes are TRBV30 and TRBJ2-1; D possibly uses TRBD1 or TRBD2 (5 bases each). Germline values: CDR1 GTSNPN, CDR2 SVGIG (reference sequence). The germline V and J ends were trimmed by 1 base and 2 bases, with 15 bases remaining between them. The CDR3 totals 16 residues. CDR3 loop: CAWSARGAKTYNEQFF. The CDR3 bases are TGTGCCTGGAGTGCCCGAGGGGCGAAAACCTACAATGAGCAGTTCTTC.

Turning to this clone: A read error may account for a junction end that differs from germline. The chain recombines TRBV13 with TRBJ1-2, with D perhaps matching TRBD1 (6 bases). Germline V gene sequence: CDR1 PRHDT, CDR2 FYEKMQ (reference sequence). This CDR3 contains 12 residues. Here the CDR3 reads CASSLGGDNGAF. The CDR3 coding sequence is TGTGCCAGCAGCTTAGGGGGGGACAACGGAGCCTTC.

CDR3 residues: CASSTFGGAGTGELFF. CDR3 DNA sequence: TGTGCCAGCAGCACCTTCGGGGGGGCGGGGACCGGGGAGCTGTTTTTT. This sequence joins TRBV21-1 and TRBJ2-2; the listed D gene, TRBD2, was not tested against the DNA. TRBV21-1 corresponds to a pseudogene. The CDR3 totals 16 residues.

The chain couples TRBV5-6 to TRBJ1-1; the D gene is possibly TRBD1 (6 bases). The germline V and J ends were trimmed by 2 bases and 5 bases, with 16 bases remaining between them. There are 15 residues in the CDR3. Per the germline V gene, CDR1 is SGHDT and CDR2 is YYEEEE. CDR3 in DNA: TGTGCCAGCAGCTTAAGTGGGGGCGGGGGGACTGAAGCTTTCTTT. It specifies CASSLSGGGGTEAFF. The entire variable domain, with the rest obtained from reference TRBV5-6 and TRBJ1-1, is as follows: DAGVTQSPTHLIKTRGQQVTLRCSPKSGHDTVSWYQQALGQGPQFIFQYYEEEERQRGNFPDRFSGHQFPNYSSELNVNALLLGDSALYLCASSLSGGGGTEAFFGQGTRLTVV.

The chain employs TRBV6-4 and TRBJ2-1; 11 nucleotides agree with TRBD2. Germline values: CDR1 MRHNA, CDR2 SNTAGT. The V and J ends lost 3 bases and 1 base, in that order; junction bases with no gene match: 2. The CDR3 runs 16 residues. CDR3 coding DNA: TGTGCCAGCAGTGAACTAGCGGGGGTGTCCTACAATGAGCAGTTCTTC. Its translation is CASSELAGVSYNEQFF.

The rearrangement uses TRBV2 and TRBJ2-5, with a possible D match to TRBD1 (6 bases). The CDR3 runs to 14 residues. V lost 6 bases to trimming and J lost 2 bases, with 13 bases between them. CDR1 and CDR2 (germline): SNHLY, FYNNEI. DNA of the CDR3: TGTGCCAGCAGGGGAACAGGGAAGCAAGAGACCCAGTACTTC. It codes for CASRGTGKQETQYF.

This clone was seen a few times. The gene calls are TRBV27 and TRBJ2-7; the D gene could be TRBD1 or TRBD2 (5 bases each). The ends were cut back, 5 bases at V and 4 bases at J, with 15 bases in the middle. From germline, CDR1 is MNHEY and CDR2 SMNVEV (reference sequence). The CDR3 is made up of 14 amino acids. This CDR3 reads CASSPRDGNYEQYF. The CDR3, as DNA: TGTGCCAGCAGTCCGAGGGACGGAAATTACGAGCAGTACTTC.